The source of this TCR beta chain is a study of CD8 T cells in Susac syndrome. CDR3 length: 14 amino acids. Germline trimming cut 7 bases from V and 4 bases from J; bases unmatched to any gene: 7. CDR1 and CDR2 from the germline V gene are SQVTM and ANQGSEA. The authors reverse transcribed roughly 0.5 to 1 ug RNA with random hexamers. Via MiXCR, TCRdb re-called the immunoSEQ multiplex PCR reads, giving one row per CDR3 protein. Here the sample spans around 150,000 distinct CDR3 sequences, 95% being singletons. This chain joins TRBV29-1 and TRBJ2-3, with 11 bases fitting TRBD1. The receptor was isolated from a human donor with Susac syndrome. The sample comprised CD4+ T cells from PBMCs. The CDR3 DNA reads TGCAGCGCTGGTGGGGGACAGGGGGCAGATACGCAGTATTTT. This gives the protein CSAGGGQGADTQYF.